What follows are 20 T cell receptor beta chains derived from one specimen sequenced in a study of HIV-infected patients and healthy controls. Alpha and beta constant-region primers primed reverse transcription of approximately 460 ng RNA. Using multiplexing indices, alpha and beta chain libraries were generated apart by chain-specific third strand synthesis. One entry per CDR3 protein, called by TCRdb with MiXCR from the 5' RACE reads. The sample holds several thousand distinct CDR3 sequences; more than 7% are singletons and the top ten take roughly 32%. The repertoire came from unfractionated whole blood and reflected all unsorted peripheral T cells. The sequences come from blood, collected before antiretroviral therapy. The receptors were gathered from an adult with HIV infection. The donor label of this sample is uncertain.

This clonotype was detected ten times or more. V gene TRBV28 combines with J gene TRBJ2-7; 9 nucleotides agree with TRBD1. Germline V gene data show CDR1 as MDHEN and CDR2 as SYDVKM. This CDR3 is 16 amino acids long. J lost 4 bases, V lost 3 bases, and 10 bases had no gene match. The CDR3 loop is CASSFPPGTGFYEQYF. Written as DNA, the CDR3 is TGTGCCAGCAGTTTTCCTCCCGGGACAGGGTTTTACGAGCAGTACTTC.

The rearrangement links TRBV28 to TRBJ2-1; perhaps TRBD1 as D (6 bases). Deletions cut 2 bases from V and 8 bases from J, with 25 bases between. Germline V CDR1 and CDR2: MDHEN, SYDVKM. The CDR3 covers 18 residues. The CDR3 DNA reads as TGTGCCAGCAGTTTACCCTTAGGAACAGGGATGGACTCCGATGAGCAGTTCTTC. Residues: CASSLPLGTGMDSDEQFF.

This clonotype has at least ten counts. The rearrangement joins TRBV20-1 to TRBJ2-1, with 8 bases that match TRBD2. The CDR3 consists of 16 residues. V was pared by 3 bases and J by 0 bases, with 7 bases of the junction left unmatched. Germline V gives CDR1 DFQATT, CDR2 SNEGSKA (reference sequence). The CDR3 sequence is CSARPSGRSSYNEQFF. The CDR3 bases are TGCAGTGCTAGGCCTAGCGGGCGAAGCTCCTACAATGAGCAGTTCTTC.

This chain connects TRBV5-4 to TRBJ1-1; D unresolved. The CDR3 totals 12 residues. Germline V gene sequence: CDR1 SGHNT, CDR2 YYREEE (reference sequence). Trimming stripped 0 bases from V and 6 bases from J, with 6 bases between. DNA of the CDR3: TGTGCCAGCAGCTTGGATGGCGCTGAAGCTTTCTTT. This gives the protein CASSLDGAEAFF.

This clonotype was recorded many times. The CDR3: CSVIDVGYGYTF. The CDR3 DNA reads as TGCAGCGTGATTGATGTAGGCTATGGCTACACCTTC. V and J are TRBV29-1 and TRBJ1-2; D is uncertain. CDR1 is SQVTM, CDR2 ANQGSEA, per germline. The CDR3 runs to 12 residues. V lost 6 bases and J lost 4, with 12 bases in between.

Regarding this clonotype: This may be a read error, as it is one base from a much larger clone. The chain has TRBV7-8 and TRBJ2-7, with D unclear. CDR3 length: 15 amino acids. With 2 bases removed from V and 5 bases from J, the gap between germline ends came to 16 bases. CDR1 SGHVS and CDR2 FQNEAQ come from the germline V gene. CDR3 protein: CASSLRLEPSDEQYF. For the CDR3, the DNA is TGTGCCAGCAGCTTAAGGCTAGAGCCGTCCGACGAGCAGTACTTC. Variable domain in full (rest from reference TRBV7-8 and TRBJ2-7): GAGVSQSPRYKVAKRGQDVALRCDPISGHVSLFWYQQALGQGPEFLTYFQNEAQLDKSGLPSDRFFAERPEGSVSTLKIQRTQQEDSAVYLCASSLRLEPSDEQYFGPGTRLTVT.

A remark on this clonotype: A read error may be the cause here, since a much bigger clone is one base away. This chain links TRBV15 with TRBJ2-3, with D possibly being TRBD2 (5 bases). This CDR3 contains 14 residues. Between the trimmed V and J ends, which lost 5 bases and 5 bases, there was a span of 14 bases. Looked up from germline, CDR1 is LNHNV and CDR2 is YYDKDF (reference sequence). CDR3 region: CATSLGGLRDTQYF. CDR3 bases: TGTGCCACCAGCTTGGGCGGACTTCGAGATACGCAGTATTTT.

This clonotype was counted many times. V is TRBV9 and J is TRBJ2-1; TRBD2 agrees at 9 bases. V trimming: 0 bases; J trimming: 4 bases; junction bases outside the gene matches: 11. Per germline, CDR1 SGDLS and CDR2 YYNGEE. The CDR3 length is 18 residues. DNA of the CDR3: TGTGCCAGCAGCGTAGCTACAGGTGCGGGGGGGCAGTACAATGAGCAGTTCTTC. Amino acids: CASSVATGAGGQYNEQFF.

This clonotype was counted a few times. The V gene is TRBV7-9, the J gene TRBJ2-3, with 8 bases identical to TRBD2. The length of the CDR3 is 14 residues. With V trimmed by 5 bases and J by 1 base, 2 bases remained unmatched. Germline lookup yields CDR1 SEHNR and CDR2 FQNEAQ (reference sequence). CDR3 nucleotides: TGTGCCAGCAGCCTGACTAGCGGCACAGATACGCAGTATTTT. Protein: CASSLTSGTDTQYF.

This clonotype was seen repeatedly, ten times or more. The chain is built from TRBV9 and TRBJ2-2; D not resolved. V was clipped by 4 bases and J by 5 bases, with 12 bases between them. In germline, CDR1 is SGDLS, CDR2 YYNGEE. There are 14 residues in the CDR3. The CDR3 sequence is CASSPRTDTGELFF. The DNA of the CDR3 is TGTGCCAGCAGCCCAAGGACGGATACCGGGGAGCTGTTTTTT.

Turning to this clonotype: This sequence may be a read error, since a much larger clone differs from it by one base. The chain recombines TRBV5-1 with TRBJ1-1, with no clear D. V shed 1 base and J shed 2 bases, with 12 bases lying between them. CDR3 size: 15 residues. Germline CDR1 and CDR2: SGHRS and YFSETQ. CDR3 in amino acids: CASSLKREINTEAFF. DNA of the CDR3: TGCGCCAGCAGCTTGAAAAGGGAAATAAACACTGAAGCTTTCTTT.

This clonotype has ten or more counts. The V gene is TRBV10-3, the J gene TRBJ2-3; the match to TRBD1 covers 12 bases. This CDR3 has 16 amino acids. V gave up 2 bases and J gave up 6 bases; unmatched junction bases: 6. CDR1 ENHRY and CDR2 SYGVKD come from the germline V gene. CDR3 region: CAISEEGQGAGDTQYF. CDR3 in DNA: TGTGCCATCAGTGAGGAGGGACAGGGGGCTGGGGATACGCAGTATTTT.

This clonotype was found many times. The V call is TRBV7-2, the J call TRBJ2-3; possible D gene TRBD2, 7 bases. The CDR3 loop spans 16 amino acids. Germline V gene data show CDR1 as SGHTA and CDR2 as FQGNSA. With 5 bases removed from V and 2 bases from J, the gap between germline ends came to 17 bases. CDR3 sequence: CASSRWGGSNTDTQYF. The CDR3 region has the DNA TGTGCCAGCAGCCGCTGGGGGGGCTCTAACACAGATACGCAGTATTTT. Full variable domain (outside the CDR3, taken from reference TRBV7-2 and TRBJ2-3): GAGVSQSPSNKVTEKGKDVELRCDPISGHTALYWYRQSLGQGLEFLIYFQGNSAPDKSGLPSDRFSAERTGGSVSTLTIQRTQQEDSAVYLCASSRWGGSNTDTQYFGPGTRLTVL.

There are many counts of this clonotype. This sequence joins TRBV7-9 and TRBJ2-3; D may be TRBD2 (5 bases). V dropped 6 bases and J dropped 4 bases, with 11 bases sitting between them. The CDR3 is 13 residues long. Germline CDR1 reads SEHNR; CDR2 reads FQNEAQ (reference sequence). The CDR3 DNA reads as TGTGCCAGCAGATCACTAGTGGCAGATACGCAGTATTTT. Translation gives CASRSLVADTQYF.

The table lists this clonotype with a few counts. This chain uses TRBV7-9 with TRBJ2-7, with D perhaps TRBD2 (5 bases). There are 14 residues in the CDR3. V lost 5 bases and J lost 0, with 11 bases in between. Germline V lookup: CDR1 SEHNR, CDR2 FQNEAQ (reference sequence). In DNA, the CDR3 is TGTGCCAGCAGCCCGGACTGGAGCTCCTACGAGCAGTACTTC. Translation gives CASSPDWSSYEQYF.

This clonotype was detected many times. The V gene is TRBV2, the J gene TRBJ1-2, with D possibly matching TRBD1 (5 bases). The V gene lost 10 bases and the J gene lost 3 bases, with 15 bases spanning the gap. Germline V gene sequence: CDR1 SNHLY, CDR2 FYNNEI. This CDR3 contains 13 residues. CDR3 sequence reads: CATKSGGDYGYTF. The CDR3 nucleotides are TGTGCCACCAAAAGCGGGGGAGACTATGGCTACACCTTC.

This clonotype has at least ten counts. This chain uses TRBV24-1 with TRBJ2-1, with 9 bases that match TRBD1. The CDR3 runs 20 residues. Trimming removed 4 bases from V and 0 bases from J; junction bases left unmatched: 15. The V gene's germline CDR1 is KGHDR and CDR2 SFDVKD. Here the CDR3 reads CATSDAPPDRGQSSYNEQFF. The CDR3 nucleotides read TGTGCCACCAGTGACGCCCCCCCGGACAGGGGCCAAAGCTCCTACAATGAGCAGTTCTTC.

Many counts were recorded for this clonotype. The chain recombines TRBV20-1 with TRBJ2-5; either TRBD1 or TRBD2 may supply D (5 bases each). The CDR3 totals 13 residues. The germline V and J ends were trimmed by 3 bases and 0 bases, with 8 bases remaining between them. The V gene's germline CDR1 is DFQATT and CDR2 SNEGSKA (reference sequence). The CDR3 DNA reads as TGCAGTGCTAGGAGGGGAAACCAAGAGACCCAGTACTTC. Protein: CSARRGNQETQYF.

This clonotype was seen many times. This chain links TRBV20-1 with TRBJ1-2; TRBD1 might be the D (6 bases). Trimming pared 6 bases from V and 2 bases from J, leaving 13 bases between. Germline CDR1 reads DFQATT; CDR2 reads SNEGSKA (reference sequence). The CDR3 covers 13 residues. The CDR3 DNA follows: TGCAGTGCCGAACGAACAGGGAACTATGGCTACACCTTC. Amino acids: CSAERTGNYGYTF.

This clonotype was detected ten times or more. The V and J genes are TRBV5-4 and TRBJ2-1, with TRBD2 as a possible D gene (5 bases). Trimming left V 2 bases short and J 14 bases short, with 14 bases between. This CDR3 is 12 amino acids long. Germline V lookup: CDR1 SGHNT, CDR2 YYREEE (reference sequence). The CDR3 loop is CASSFSSAREFF. CDR3 bases: TGTGCCAGCAGCTTCAGCTCGGCGAGGGAGTTCTTC.